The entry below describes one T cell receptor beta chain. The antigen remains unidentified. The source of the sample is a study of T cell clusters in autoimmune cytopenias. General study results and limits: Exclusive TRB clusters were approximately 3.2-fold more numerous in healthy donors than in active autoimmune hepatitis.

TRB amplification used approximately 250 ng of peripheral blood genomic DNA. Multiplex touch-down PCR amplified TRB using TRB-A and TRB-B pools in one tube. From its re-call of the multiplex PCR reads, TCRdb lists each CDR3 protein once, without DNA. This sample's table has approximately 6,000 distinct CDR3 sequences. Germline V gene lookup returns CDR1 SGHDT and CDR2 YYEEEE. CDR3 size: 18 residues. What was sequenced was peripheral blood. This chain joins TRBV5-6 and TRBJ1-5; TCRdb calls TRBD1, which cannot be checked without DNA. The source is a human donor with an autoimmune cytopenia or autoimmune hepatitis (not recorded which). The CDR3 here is CASSLAFGTGYSNQPQHF.